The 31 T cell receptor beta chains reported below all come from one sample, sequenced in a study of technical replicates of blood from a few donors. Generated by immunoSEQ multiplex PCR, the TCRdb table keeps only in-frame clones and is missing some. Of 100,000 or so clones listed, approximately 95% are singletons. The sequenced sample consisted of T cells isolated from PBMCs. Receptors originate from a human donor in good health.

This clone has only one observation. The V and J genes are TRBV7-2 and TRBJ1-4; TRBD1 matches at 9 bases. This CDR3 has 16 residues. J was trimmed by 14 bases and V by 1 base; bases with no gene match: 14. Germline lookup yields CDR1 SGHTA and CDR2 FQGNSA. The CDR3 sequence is CASSLEGGTGRSGLFF. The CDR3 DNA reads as TGTGCCAGCAGCTTAGAGGGGGGGACAGGGAGATCGGGGCTGTTTTTT.

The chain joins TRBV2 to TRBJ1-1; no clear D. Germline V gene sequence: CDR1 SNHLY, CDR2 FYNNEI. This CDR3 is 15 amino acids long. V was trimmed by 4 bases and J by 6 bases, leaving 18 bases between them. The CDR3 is CASSGEVHVTSEAFF. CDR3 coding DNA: TGTGCCAGCAGTGGCGAGGTGCACGTAACTTCTGAAGCTTTCTTT.

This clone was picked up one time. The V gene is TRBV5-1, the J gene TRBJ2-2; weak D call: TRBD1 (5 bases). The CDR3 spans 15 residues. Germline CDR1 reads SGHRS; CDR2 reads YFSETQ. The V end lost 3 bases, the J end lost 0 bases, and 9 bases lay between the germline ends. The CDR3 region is CASSSREANTGELFF. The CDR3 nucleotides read TGCGCCAGCAGCTCCAGGGAAGCGAACACCGGGGAGCTGTTTTTT. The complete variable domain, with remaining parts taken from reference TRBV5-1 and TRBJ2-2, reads KAGVTQTPRYLIKTRGQQVTLSCSPISGHRSVSWYQQTPGQGLQFLFEYFSETQRNKGNFPGRFSGRQFSNSRSEMNVSTLELGDSALYLCASSSREANTGELFFGEGSRLTVL.

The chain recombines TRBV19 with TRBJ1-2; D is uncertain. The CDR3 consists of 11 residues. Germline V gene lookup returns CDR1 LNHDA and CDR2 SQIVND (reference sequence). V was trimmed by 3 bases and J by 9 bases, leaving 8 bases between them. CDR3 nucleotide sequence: TGTGCCAGTAGTATGCTGGGCAGCTACACCTTC. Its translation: CASSMLGSYTF.

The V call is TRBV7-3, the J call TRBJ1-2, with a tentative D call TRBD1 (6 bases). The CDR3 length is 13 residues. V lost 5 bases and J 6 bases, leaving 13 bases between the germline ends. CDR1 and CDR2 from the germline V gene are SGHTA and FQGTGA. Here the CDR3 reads CASSVQGTDGYTF. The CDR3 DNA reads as TGTGCCAGCAGCGTACAGGGAACGGATGGCTACACCTTC.

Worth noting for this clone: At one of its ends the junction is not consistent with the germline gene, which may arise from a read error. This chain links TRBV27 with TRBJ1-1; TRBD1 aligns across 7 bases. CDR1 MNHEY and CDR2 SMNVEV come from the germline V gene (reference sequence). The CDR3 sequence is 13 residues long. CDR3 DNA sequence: TGTGTCAGCAGTTTAAGGACAGGTAAGGAAGCTTTCTTT. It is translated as CVSSLRTGKEAFF.

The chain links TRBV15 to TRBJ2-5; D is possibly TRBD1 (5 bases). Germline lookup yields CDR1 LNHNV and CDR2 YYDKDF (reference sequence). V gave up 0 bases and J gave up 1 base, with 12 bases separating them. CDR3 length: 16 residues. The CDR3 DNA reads TGTGCCACCAGCAGAGATATCGTACAGGTCCAAGAGACCCAGTACTTC. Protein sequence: CATSRDIVQVQETQYF.

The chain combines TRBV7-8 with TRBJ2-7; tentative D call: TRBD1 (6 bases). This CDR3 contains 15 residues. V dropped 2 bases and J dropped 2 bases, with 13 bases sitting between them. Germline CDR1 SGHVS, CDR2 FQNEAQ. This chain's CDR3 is CASSLFANRAYEQYF. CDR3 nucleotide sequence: TGTGCCAGCAGCTTATTTGCAAACAGGGCCTACGAGCAGTACTTC.

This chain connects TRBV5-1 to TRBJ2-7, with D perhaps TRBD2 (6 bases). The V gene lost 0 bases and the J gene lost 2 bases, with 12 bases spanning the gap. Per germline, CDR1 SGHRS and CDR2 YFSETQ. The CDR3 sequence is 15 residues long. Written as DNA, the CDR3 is TGCGCCAGCAGCTTGGCCCCTAGCGAAGCCTACGAGCAGTACTTC. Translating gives CASSLAPSEAYEQYF.

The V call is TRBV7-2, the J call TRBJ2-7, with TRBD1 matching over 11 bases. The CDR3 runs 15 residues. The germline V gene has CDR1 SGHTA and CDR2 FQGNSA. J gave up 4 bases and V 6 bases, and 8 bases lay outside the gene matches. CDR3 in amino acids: CASSFRGTGGYEQYF. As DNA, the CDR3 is TGTGCCAGCAGTTTCCGCGGGACAGGGGGGTACGAGCAGTACTTC.

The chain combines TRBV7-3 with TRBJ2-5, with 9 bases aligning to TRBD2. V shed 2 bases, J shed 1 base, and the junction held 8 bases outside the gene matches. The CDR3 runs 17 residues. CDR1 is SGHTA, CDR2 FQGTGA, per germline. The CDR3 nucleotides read TGTGCCAGCAGCTTAGGTGCTAGCGGGATAGTCCAAGAGACCCAGTACTTC. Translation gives CASSLGASGIVQETQYF.

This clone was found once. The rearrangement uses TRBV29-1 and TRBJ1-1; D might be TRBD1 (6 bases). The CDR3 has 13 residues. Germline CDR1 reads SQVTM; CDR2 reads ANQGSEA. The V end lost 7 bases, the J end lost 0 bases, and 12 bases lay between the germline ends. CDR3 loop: CSASGVLNTEAFF. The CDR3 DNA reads TGCAGCGCTTCAGGGGTTCTGAACACTGAAGCTTTCTTT.

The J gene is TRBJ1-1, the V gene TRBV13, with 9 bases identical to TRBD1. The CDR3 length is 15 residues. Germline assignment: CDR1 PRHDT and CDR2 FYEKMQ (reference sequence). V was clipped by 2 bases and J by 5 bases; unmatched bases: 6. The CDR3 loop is CASSLSTGGRTEAFF. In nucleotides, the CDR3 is TGTGCCAGCAGCTTAAGTACAGGGGGCAGGACTGAAGCTTTCTTT. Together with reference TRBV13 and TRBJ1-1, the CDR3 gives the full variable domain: AAGVIQSPRHLIKEKRETATLKCYPIPRHDTVYWYQQGPGQDPQFLISFYEKMQSDKGSIPDRFSAQQFSDYHSELNMSSLELGDSALYFCASSLSTGGRTEAFFGQGTRLTVV.

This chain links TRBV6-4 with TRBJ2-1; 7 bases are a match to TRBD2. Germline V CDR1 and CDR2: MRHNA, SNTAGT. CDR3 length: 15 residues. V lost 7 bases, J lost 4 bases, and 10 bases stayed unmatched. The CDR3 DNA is TGTGCCAGCACCTCCAAGCTAGCGGAGTACAATGAGCAGTTCTTC. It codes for CASTSKLAEYNEQFF.

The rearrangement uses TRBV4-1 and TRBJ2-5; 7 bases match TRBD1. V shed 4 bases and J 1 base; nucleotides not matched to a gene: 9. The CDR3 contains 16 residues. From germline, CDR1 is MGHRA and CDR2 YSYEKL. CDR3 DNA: TGCGCCAGCAGCCTTAGACAGGGTACCATCCAAGAGACCCAGTACTTC. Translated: CASSLRQGTIQETQYF.

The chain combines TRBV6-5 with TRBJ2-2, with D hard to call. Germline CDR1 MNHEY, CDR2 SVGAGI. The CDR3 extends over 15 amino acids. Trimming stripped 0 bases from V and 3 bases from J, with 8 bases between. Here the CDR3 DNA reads TGTGCCAGCAGTTACTCGAGGTCCGACACCGGGGAGCTGTTTTTT. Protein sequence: CASSYSRSDTGELFF.

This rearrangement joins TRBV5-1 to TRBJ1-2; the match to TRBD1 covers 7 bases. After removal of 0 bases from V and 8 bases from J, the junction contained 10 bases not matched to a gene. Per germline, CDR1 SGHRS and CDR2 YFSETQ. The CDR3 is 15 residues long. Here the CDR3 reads CASSLALGTVEGYTF. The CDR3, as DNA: TGCGCCAGCAGCTTGGCCCTTGGGACAGTGGAGGGCTACACCTTC.

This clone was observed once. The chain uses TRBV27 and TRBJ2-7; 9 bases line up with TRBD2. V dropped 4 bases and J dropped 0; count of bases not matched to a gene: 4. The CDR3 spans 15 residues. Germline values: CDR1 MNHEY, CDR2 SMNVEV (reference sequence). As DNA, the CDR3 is TGTGCCAGCAGTTACCGGACTAGCGTCTCCTACGAGCAGTACTTC. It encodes CASSYRTSVSYEQYF.

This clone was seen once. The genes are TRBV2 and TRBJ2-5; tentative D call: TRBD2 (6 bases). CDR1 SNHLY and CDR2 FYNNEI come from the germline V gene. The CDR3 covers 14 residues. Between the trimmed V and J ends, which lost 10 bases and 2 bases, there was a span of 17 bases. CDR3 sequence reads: CAISGRDVQETQYF. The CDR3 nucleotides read TGTGCCATCTCCGGGCGGGACGTTCAAGAGACCCAGTACTTC.

The CDR3 DNA is TGCGCCAGCAGCCAAGGTCTAACAGCCAGCTCCTACGAGCAGTACTTC. This sequence encodes CASSQGLTASSYEQYF. The chain combines TRBV4-1 with TRBJ2-7; D gene unclear. Germline CDR1 MGHRA, CDR2 YSYEKL. The CDR3 loop spans 16 amino acids. Trimming removed 1 base at V and 0 bases at J, with 13 bases between.

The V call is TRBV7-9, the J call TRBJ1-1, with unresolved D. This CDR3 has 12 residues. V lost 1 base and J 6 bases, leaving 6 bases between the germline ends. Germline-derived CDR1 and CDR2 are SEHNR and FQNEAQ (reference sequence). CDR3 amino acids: CASSLGAAEAFF. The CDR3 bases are TGTGCCAGCAGCTTAGGGGCAGCTGAAGCTTTCTTT.

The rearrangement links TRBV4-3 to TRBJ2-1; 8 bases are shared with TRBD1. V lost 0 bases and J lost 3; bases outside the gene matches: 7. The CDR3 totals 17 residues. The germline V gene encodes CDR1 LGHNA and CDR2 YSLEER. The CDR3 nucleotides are TGCGCCAGCAGCCAAGAATCGCAGGGGGCCGGCTACAATGAGCAGTTCTTC. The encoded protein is CASSQESQGAGYNEQFF.

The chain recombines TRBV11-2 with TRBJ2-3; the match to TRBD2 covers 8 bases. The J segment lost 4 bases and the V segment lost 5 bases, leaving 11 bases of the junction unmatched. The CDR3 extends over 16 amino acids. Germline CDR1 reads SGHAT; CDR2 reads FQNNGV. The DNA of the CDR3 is TGTGCCAGCAGCCTATCCAGCGGGAGTATCCCAGATACGCAGTATTTT. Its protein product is CASSLSSGSIPDTQYF.

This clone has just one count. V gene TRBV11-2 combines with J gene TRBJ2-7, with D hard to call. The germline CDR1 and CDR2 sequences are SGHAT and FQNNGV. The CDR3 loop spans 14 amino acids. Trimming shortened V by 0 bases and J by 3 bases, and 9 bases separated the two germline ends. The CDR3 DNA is TGTGCCAGCAGCTTAGATCCCTCGGGCTACGAGCAGTACTTC. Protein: CASSLDPSGYEQYF.

CDR3 nucleotide sequence: TGTGCCAGCAGGGGGCTCGGGGAGACCCAGTACTTC. Amino acid sequence: CASRGLGETQYF. J is TRBJ2-5 and V is TRBV27, with D possibly TRBD1 on 5 matching bases. Per the germline V gene, CDR1 is MNHEY and CDR2 is SMNVEV (reference sequence). Trimming pared 6 bases from V and 5 bases from J, leaving 10 bases between. The CDR3 is 12 amino acids.

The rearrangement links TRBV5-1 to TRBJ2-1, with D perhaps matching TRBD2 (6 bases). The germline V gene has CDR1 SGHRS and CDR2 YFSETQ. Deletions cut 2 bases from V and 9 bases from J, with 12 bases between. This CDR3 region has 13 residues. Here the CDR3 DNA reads TGCGCCAGCAGCTTACAGACTAGTAGTGAGCAGTTCTTC. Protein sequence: CASSLQTSSEQFF.

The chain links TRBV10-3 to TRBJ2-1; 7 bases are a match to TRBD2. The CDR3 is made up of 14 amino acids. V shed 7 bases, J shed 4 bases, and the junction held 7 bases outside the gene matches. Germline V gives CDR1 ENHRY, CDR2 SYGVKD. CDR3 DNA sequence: TGTGCCATCACTTACAGCGGGACGTACAATGAGCAGTTCTTC. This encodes CAITYSGTYNEQFF.

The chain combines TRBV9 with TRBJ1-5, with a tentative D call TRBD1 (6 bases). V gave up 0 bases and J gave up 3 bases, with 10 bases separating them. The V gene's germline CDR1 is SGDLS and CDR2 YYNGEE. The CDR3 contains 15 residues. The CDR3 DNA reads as TGTGCCAGCAGCGTAGGAGGGGGTGACAATCAGCCCCAGCATTTT. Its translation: CASSVGGGDNQPQHF.

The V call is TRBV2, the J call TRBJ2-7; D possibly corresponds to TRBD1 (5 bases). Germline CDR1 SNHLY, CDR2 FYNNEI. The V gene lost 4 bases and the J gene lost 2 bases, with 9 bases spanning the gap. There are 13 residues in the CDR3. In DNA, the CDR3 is TGTGCCAGCAGTGGGGGCCGGCCCTACGAGCAGTACTTC. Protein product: CASSGGRPYEQYF.

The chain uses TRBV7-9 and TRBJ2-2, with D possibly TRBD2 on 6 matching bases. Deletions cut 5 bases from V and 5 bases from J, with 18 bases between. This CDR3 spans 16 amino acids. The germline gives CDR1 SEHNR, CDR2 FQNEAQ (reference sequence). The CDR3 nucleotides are TGTGCCAGCAGCCGAATCTTGTCTGGAGGGACCGGGGAGCTGTTTTTT. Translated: CASSRILSGGTGELFF.

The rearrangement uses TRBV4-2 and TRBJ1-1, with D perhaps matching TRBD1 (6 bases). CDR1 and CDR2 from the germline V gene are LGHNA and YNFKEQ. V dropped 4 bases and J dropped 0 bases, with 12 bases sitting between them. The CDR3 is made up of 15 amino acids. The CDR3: CASSPSTGVNTEAFF. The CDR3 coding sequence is TGTGCCAGCAGCCCTTCGACAGGCGTGAACACTGAAGCTTTCTTT.